The entry below gives a single T cell receptor beta chain sequence along with its context. Its cognate antigen is unknown. The PCR made use of 60 Vbeta and 13 Jbeta primers. Profiling relied on immunoSEQ multiplex PCR, and the TCRdb table lists in-frame clones only, not all of them. This table holds some 110,000 clones, roughly 74% found once. This specimen belongs to a study of cytomegalovirus exposure and HLA in healthy donors. Germline values: CDR1 LGHNT, CDR2 FRNRAP. Germline trimming cut 5 bases from V and 6 bases from J; bases unmatched to any gene: 3. CDR3 length: 14 amino acids. Study conclusions and caveats: An analysis done earlier found most TCR beta V segments productive about 87% or about 30% of the time. It was fewer than 200 TCR beta chains that were listed as cytomegalovirus-associated. As a later analysis showed, several of the most significant clusters appeared to be linked to common viral pathogens.

This clonotype was obtained from a woman aged 25 to 39 in good health and CMV-seronegative. This chain links TRBV12-5 with TRBJ1-5, with 11 positions matching TRBD1. The specimen sequenced was PBMCs. CDR3 amino acids: CASGRGQGVQPQHF. CDR3 nucleotide sequence: TGTGCTAGTGGTAGGGGACAGGGGGTTCAGCCCCAGCATTTT.